Listed here is a single T cell receptor (beta chain). Generated by immunoSEQ multiplex PCR, the TCRdb table keeps only in-frame clones and is missing some. The data hold under 300,000 clones, with 82% observed a single time. With 6 bases clipped from V and 5 bases from J, the junction kept 6 bases outside the gene matches. CDR1 and CDR2 from the germline V gene are SNHLY and FYNNEI. This CDR3 is 13 amino acids long. This specimen belongs to a study of blood T cell repertoires in COVID-19. This TCR was sampled from a woman in her fifties or sixties with active or convalescent COVID-19. The sequencing sample was made of peripheral blood. V usage is TRBV2 and J usage is TRBJ2-7; 8 bases are shared with TRBD1. For the CDR3, the DNA is TGTGCCAGCAGGAGACAGGGGAGCAACGAGCAGTACTTC. Residues: CASRRQGSNEQYF.